These 2 T cell receptor beta chains share one sample of origin, sequenced in a study of CD4+ T cells in melanoma (dated 2022 in TCRdb). Library creation used the immunoSEQ multiplex PCR assay. TCRdb retrieved this table from immuneACCESS and kept in-frame rearrangements only. Not all clones are present; in checked studies, unresolved V genes account for under half, and no reason is known for the remainder. This sample comprises 15,000 to 20,000 clones, roughly 80% of them detected only once. Clones ranked in the top ten supply approximately 5.4% of the sample. The sequencing sample was made of cells from a culture (not recorded whether cultured in vitro). These receptors were obtained from a human donor with melanoma.

The gene calls are TRBV6-6 and TRBJ1-1; 7 positions agree with TRBD1. This CDR3 region has 13 residues. Germline V lookup: CDR1 MNHNY, CDR2 SVGAGI (reference sequence). J was trimmed by 8 bases and V by 5 bases; bases with no gene match: 8. CDR3 nucleotide sequence: TGTGCCAGCAGTGCGACAGGGCAATCAGAAGCTTTCTTT. This gives the protein CASSATGQSEAFF.

The chain is built from TRBV7-2 and TRBJ2-7; tentative D call: TRBD1 (5 bases). Germline CDR1 SGHTA, CDR2 FQGNSA. The CDR3 totals 15 residues. Trimming removed 1 base from V and 2 bases from J, with 12 bases in between. DNA of the CDR3: TGTGCCAGCAGCTTAGTTTATACAGGAGCCTACGAGCAGTACTTC. Its protein is CASSLVYTGAYEQYF.